This entry concerns a single T cell receptor beta chain. This specimen belongs to a study of blood T cells in healthy people across ages. The junction had 13 bases not matched to a gene; V was cut back by 3 bases and J by 5 bases. The CDR3 consists of 18 residues. CDR1 MNHEY and CDR2 SMNVEV come from the germline V gene (reference sequence). Then a second PCR, running roughly 7 to 11 cycles, was carried out with a sample-barcoded 5' primer and a J-beta primer mix. A 12-random-nucleotide template-switch adaptor tagged each cDNA molecule. TCRdb itself ran the 5' RACE reads through MiXCR, one entry per CDR3 protein. Of approximately 1.5 million distinct CDR3 sequences in the sample, roughly 32% were seen once.

The origin of this receptor is a woman in her twenties or thirties in good health. V gene TRBV27 combines with J gene TRBJ2-5, with 12 bases identical to TRBD2. The sample comprised blood. CDR3 amino acids: CASSLGTIGLAGLETQYF. The CDR3 coding sequence is TGTGCCAGCAGTTTGGGCACTATAGGACTAGCGGGGCTGGAGACCCAGTACTTC.